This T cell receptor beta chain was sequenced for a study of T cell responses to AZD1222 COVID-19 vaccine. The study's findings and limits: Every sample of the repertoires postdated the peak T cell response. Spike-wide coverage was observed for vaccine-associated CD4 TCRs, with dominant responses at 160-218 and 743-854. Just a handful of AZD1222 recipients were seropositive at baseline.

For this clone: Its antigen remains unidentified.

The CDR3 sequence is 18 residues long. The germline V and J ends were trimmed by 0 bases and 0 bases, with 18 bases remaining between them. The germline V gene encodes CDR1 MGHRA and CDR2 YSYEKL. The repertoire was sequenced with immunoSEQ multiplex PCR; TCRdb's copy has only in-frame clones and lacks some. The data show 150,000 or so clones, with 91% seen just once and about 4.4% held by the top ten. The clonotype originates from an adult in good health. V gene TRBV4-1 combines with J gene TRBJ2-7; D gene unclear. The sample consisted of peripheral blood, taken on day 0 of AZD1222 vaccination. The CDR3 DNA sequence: TGCGCCAGCAGCCAAGATTCGGGCGCGTTCAACCCCTCCTACGAGCAGTACTTC. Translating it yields CASSQDSGAFNPSYEQYF.